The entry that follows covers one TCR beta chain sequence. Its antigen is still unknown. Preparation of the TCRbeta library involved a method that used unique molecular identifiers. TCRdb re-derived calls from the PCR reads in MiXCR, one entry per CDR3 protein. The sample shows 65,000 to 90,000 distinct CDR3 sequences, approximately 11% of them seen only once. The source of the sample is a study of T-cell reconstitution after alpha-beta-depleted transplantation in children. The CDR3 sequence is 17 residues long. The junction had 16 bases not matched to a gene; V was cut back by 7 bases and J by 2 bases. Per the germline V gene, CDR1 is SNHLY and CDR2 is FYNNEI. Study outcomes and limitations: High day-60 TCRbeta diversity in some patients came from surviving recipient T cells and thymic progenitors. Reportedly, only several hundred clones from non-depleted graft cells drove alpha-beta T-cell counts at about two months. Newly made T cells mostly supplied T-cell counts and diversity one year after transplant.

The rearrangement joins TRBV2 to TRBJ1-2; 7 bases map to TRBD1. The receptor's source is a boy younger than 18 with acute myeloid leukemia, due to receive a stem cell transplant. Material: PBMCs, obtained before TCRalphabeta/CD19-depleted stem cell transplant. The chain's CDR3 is CASTKRSGTVGNYGYTF. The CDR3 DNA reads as TGTGCCAGCACGAAGCGCTCAGGGACAGTGGGGAACTATGGCTACACCTTC.